This TCR beta chain was found in a study of T cell responses to AZD1222 COVID-19 vaccine. TCRdb's table, derived via immunoSEQ multiplex PCR, lists solely in-frame clones and lacks some. Seen here are about 180,000 clones, around 90% observed once, and the top ten hold 25% to 30%. The CDR3 runs to 13 residues. V lost 5 bases to trimming and J lost 2 bases, with 9 bases between them. Germline V gene sequence: CDR1 SGHVS, CDR2 FQNEAQ. This chain links TRBV7-8 with TRBJ2-5; D is undetermined. This TCR came from an adult who received the AZD1222 COVID-19 vaccine. The source was peripheral blood, collected 28 days after the second AZD1222 dose. The CDR3 sequence: CASSSVRQETQYF. The CDR3 coding sequence is TGTGCCAGCAGCAGTGTGAGACAAGAGACCCAGTACTTC. Drawing the rest from reference TRBV7-8 and TRBJ2-5, the complete variable domain is GAGVSQSPRYKVAKRGQDVALRCDPISGHVSLFWYQQALGQGPEFLTYFQNEAQLDKSGLPSDRFFAERPEGSVSTLKIQRTQQEDSAVYLCASSSVRQETQYFGPGTRLLVL.